This T cell receptor (beta chain) appears in the sequencing data of a study of blood T cell repertoires in COVID-19. Overall study context: COVID-19 samples from acute and convalescent phases originated in the United States, Italy and Spain. From T cells, B-cell-depleted T cells, or PBMCs came the material, which was cDNA or gDNA.

Clones were sequenced by immunoSEQ multiplex PCR, and TCRdb holds only the in-frame ones, with some missing. The table shows under 250,000 clones, with around 83% occurring only once. Trimming took off 3 bases at V and 5 bases at J, with 9 bases between the two ends. Germline-derived CDR1 and CDR2 are SGHTA and FQGNSA. The CDR3 contains 13 residues. The chain couples TRBV7-2 to TRBJ2-3; D might be TRBD2 (6 bases). What was sequenced was peripheral blood. The source is a man in his fifties or sixties with active or convalescent COVID-19. The CDR3 loop is CASSFGSEDTQYF. CDR3 DNA sequence: TGTGCCAGCAGCTTCGGGAGCGAAGATACGCAGTATTTT.